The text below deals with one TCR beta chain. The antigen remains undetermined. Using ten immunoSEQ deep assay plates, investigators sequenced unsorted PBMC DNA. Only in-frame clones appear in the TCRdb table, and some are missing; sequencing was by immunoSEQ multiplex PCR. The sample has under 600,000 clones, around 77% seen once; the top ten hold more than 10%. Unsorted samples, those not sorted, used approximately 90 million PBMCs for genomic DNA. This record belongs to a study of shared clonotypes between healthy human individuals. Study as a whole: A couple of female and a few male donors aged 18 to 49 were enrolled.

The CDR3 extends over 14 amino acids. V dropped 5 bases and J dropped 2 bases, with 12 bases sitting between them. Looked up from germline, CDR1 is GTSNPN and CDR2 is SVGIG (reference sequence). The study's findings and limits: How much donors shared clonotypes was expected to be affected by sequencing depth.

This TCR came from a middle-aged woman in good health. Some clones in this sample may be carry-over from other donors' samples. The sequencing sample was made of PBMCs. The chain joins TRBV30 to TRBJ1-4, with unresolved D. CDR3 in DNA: TGTGCCTGGGACCGAGCCTCTACTAATGAAAAACTGTTTTTT. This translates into CAWDRASTNEKLFF.